This entry describes one TCR beta chain. The method was immunoSEQ multiplex PCR; TCRdb's version includes in-frame clones alone and lacks a portion of them. The sample holds under 200,000 clones, 94% seen once. Germline-derived CDR1 and CDR2 are LGHNA and YSLEER. J gave up 0 bases and V 3 bases, and 3 bases lay outside the gene matches. The CDR3 covers 16 residues. The data originate from a study of control samples from healthy donors and cancer patients. The sample was blood. The chain has TRBV4-3 and TRBJ2-1; 9 positions agree with TRBD2. The origin of this receptor is a woman aged 40-49 years in good health. Here the CDR3 DNA reads TGCGCCAGCAGCCACTCGACTAGCGGCTCCTACAATGAGCAGTTCTTC. Amino acids: CASSHSTSGSYNEQFF.